The T cell receptor beta chain described here comes from a study of CD8 T cells in acute hepatitis C reinfection. Time point indicated: naive CD8 control sorted from an acute-time-point sample. The assay was immunoSEQ multiplex PCR, and TCRdb's table has in-frame clones only and misses some. The repertoire holds approximately 40,000 clones, with 80% to 90% as singletons. Per germline, CDR1 MNHEY and CDR2 SMNVEV (reference sequence). V lost 6 bases, J lost 0 bases, and 5 bases stayed unmatched. The length of the CDR3 is 16 residues. This chain joins TRBV27 and TRBJ2-2, with 9 bases identical to TRBD2. The clonotype was recovered from a woman aged 18-29 years who spontaneously cleared hepatitis C infection. Material for sequencing was naive CD8+ T cells from PBMCs. The CDR3: CASRPEREANTGELFF. The CDR3 coding sequence is TGTGCCAGCAGACCAGAGCGGGAGGCGAACACCGGGGAGCTGTTTTTT.